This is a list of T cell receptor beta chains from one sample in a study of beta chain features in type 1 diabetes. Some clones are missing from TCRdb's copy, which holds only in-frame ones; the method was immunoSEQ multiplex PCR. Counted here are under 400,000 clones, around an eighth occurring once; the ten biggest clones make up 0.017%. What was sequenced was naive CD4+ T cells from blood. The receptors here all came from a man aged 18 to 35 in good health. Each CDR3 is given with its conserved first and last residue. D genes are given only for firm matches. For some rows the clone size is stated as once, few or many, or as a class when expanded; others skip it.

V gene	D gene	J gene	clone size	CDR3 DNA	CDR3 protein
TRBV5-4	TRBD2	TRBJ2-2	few	TGTGCCAGCAGCCAGCGGGGGGGCCTCAACACCGGGGAGCTGTTTTTT	CASSQRGGLNTGELFF
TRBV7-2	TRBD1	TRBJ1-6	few	TGTGCCAGCAGCTGGGACAGGGGGAATCCCCTCCACTTT	CASSWDRGNPLHF
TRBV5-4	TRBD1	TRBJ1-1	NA	TGTGCCAGCAGATGGGACAGGGGGAACACTGAAGCTTTCTTT	CASRWDRGNTEAFF
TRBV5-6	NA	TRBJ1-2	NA	TGTGCCAGCAGCTTCACTAAACAGGGTGTAATAGGTGGCTACACCTTC	CASSFTKQGVIGGYTF
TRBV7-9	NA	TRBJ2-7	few	TGTGCCAGCAGCCGTGCGGGTTATCGCTCCTACGAGCAGTACTTC	CASSRAGYRSYEQYF
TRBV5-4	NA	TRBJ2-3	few	TGTGCCAGCAGCTTGGGTGGGGCCGCAGATACGCAGTATTTT	CASSLGGAADTQYF
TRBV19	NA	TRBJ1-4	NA	TGTGCCAGTAGGCTGACAAGATTTAATGAAAAACTGTTTTTT	CASRLTRFNEKLFF
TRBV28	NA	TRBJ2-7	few	TGTGCCAGCAGTTTTATAAACTACGAGCAGTACTTC	CASSFINYEQYF
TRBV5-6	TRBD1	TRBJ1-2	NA	TGTGCCAGCAGCTTCTTAGGGACAGGGAAGAGCGGCTACACCTTC	CASSFLGTGKSGYTF
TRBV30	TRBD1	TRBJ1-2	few	TGTGCCTGGAGTTTGGACAGGGGGTATGGCTACACCTTC	CAWSLDRGYGYTF
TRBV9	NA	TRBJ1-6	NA	TGTGCCAGCAGCCCCCGCCAGGGAACGGGCAATAATTCACCCCTCCACTTT	CASSPRQGTGNNSPLHF
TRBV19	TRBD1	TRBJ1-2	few	TGTGCCAGTAGCGTGACAGGGGACTATGGCTACACCTTC	CASSVTGDYGYTF
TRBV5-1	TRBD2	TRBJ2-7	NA	TGCGCCAGCAGGCCGACAGAACTAGCGGGAGGCTACGAGCAGTACTTC	CASRPTELAGGYEQYF
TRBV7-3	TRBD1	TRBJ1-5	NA	TGTGCCAGCAGTCAGGACAGGAATCAGCCCCAGCATTTT	CASSQDRNQPQHF
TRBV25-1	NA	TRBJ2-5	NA	TGTGCCAGCAGTGACGTAACAGTCCAAGAGACCCAGTACTTC	CASSDVTVQETQYF
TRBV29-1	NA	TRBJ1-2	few	TGCAGCGTTGCTCTCTTCCCTTATCTTTTTGGCTACACCTTC	CSVALFPYLFGYTF
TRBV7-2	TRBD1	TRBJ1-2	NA	TGTGCCAGCAGCTACGGACAGGGAGTGAACTATGGCTACACCTTC	CASSYGQGVNYGYTF
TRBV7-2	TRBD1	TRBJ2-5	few	TGTGCCAGCAGCTTTCAGGGGGCGTGGGAGACCCAGTACTTC	CASSFQGAWETQYF
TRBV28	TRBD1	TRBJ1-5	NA	TGTGCCAGCAGTTTACCGGGACAGGGAATTCCGCCCCAGCATTTT	CASSLPGQGIPPQHF
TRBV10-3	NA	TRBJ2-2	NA	TGTGCCATCAGTGAGGGACGGGGGACCGGGGAGCTGTTTTTT	CAISEGRGTGELFF
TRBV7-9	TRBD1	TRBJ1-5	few	TGTGCCAGCAGCCCAGGGGGTACCCAGCCCCAGCATTTT	CASSPGGTQPQHF
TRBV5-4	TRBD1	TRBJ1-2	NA	TGTGCCAGCAGCCGGCCTGGGACAGGCTCTGGCTACACCTTC	CASSRPGTGSGYTF
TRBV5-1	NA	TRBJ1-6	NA	TGCGCCAGCAGCTTGACCCATTACACAAGCTCCTATAATTCACCCCTCCACTTT	CASSLTHYTSSYNSPLHF
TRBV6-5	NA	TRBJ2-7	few	TGTGCCAGCGTACGAGACAGTCCCTACGAGCAGTACTTC	CASVRDSPYEQYF
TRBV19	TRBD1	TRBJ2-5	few	TGTGCCAGTAGTAGGACAGGGGGCCATGAGACCCAGTACTTC	CASSRTGGHETQYF
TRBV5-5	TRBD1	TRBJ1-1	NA	TGTGCCAGCAGCCGATACAGGGGGCAGGCTTTCTTT	CASSRYRGQAFF
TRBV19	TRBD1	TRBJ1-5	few	TGTGCCAGTAACACTGACAGGGTCAATCAGCCCCAGCATTTT	CASNTDRVNQPQHF
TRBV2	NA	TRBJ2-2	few	TGTGCCAGCACCCCGAACGGGGGGCCGAACACCGGGGAGCTGTTTTTT	CASTPNGGPNTGELFF
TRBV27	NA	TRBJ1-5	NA	TGTGCCAGCAAGGGTTTAACGGGGGTACGCAATCAGCCCCAGCATTTT	CASKGLTGVRNQPQHF
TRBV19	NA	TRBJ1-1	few	TGTGCCAGTAGTCCAAACACTGAAGCTTTCTTT	CASSPNTEAFF
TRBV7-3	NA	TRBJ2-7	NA	TGTGCCAGCAGCCCGAGGGATCGGGGCGAGCAGTACTTC	CASSPRDRGEQYF
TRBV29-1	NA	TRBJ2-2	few	TGCAGCGTGAGGACTGCCTCGAACACCGGGGAGCTGTTTTTT	CSVRTASNTGELFF
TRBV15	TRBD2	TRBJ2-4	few	TGTGCCACCAGCAGAGAACTAGCGGGCGCAGCGGGCGAAAACATTCAGTACTTC	CATSRELAGAAGENIQYF